Shown below are 15 T cell receptor beta chains from a single sample sequenced in a study of T cell clonality in common variable immunodeficiency. This table comes from immunoSEQ multiplex PCR, and its TCRdb copy is limited to in-frame clones, with some not included. There are roughly 70,000 clones in the sample, none observed a single time. The sequenced sample was peripheral blood mononuclear cells. These receptor sequences come from a person between 18 and 69 years old in good health.

In this sample, this clone turned up many times. The read ends 3 residues early relative to the CDR3; the germline J gene fills the gap. The chain is built from TRBV5-1 and TRBJ1-1; TRBD1 is a possible D gene (6 bases). This CDR3 has 17 residues. Germline V gene data show CDR1 as SGHRS and CDR2 as YFSETQ. The V end was cut by 5 bases, the J end by 0 bases, with 20 bases between. CDR3: CASRSGQIKPLNTEAFF. CDR3 DNA (partial): TGCGCCAGCAGGTCCGGACAGATTAAACCCCTGAACACTGAA.

This clone was counted many times. The read stops 3 residues short of the end of the CDR3; the missing end is completed from the germline J gene. The rearrangement uses TRBV5-1 and TRBJ1-1, with D maybe TRBD1 (5 bases). The germline CDR1 and CDR2 sequences are SGHRS and YFSETQ. The V and J ends lost 4 bases and 1 base respectively, with 8 bases between them. The CDR3 contains 13 residues. The chain's CDR3 is CASSTTGNTEAFF. Partial CDR3 DNA: TGCGCCAGCAGCACAACAGGGAACACTGAA.

This clone was counted many times. The junction shows a germline mismatch at one end, possibly a read error. Read data end 3 residues before the CDR3 end; the end is taken from the germline J gene. The V gene is TRBV5-1, the J gene TRBJ2-3; tentatively, D is TRBD2 (5 bases). Germline V gene sequence: CDR1 SGHRS, CDR2 YFSETQ. This CDR3 contains 14 residues. The CDR3 bases that were read are TGCGCCAGCAGCTTGGGGTCTAGCAGAGATACG. This translates into CASSLGSSRDT. The entire CDR3 protein is CASSLGSSRDTQYF. Filled out from reference TRBV5-1 and TRBJ2-3, the complete variable domain reads KAGVTQTPRYLIKTRGQQVTLSCSPISGHRSVSWYQQTPGQGLQFLFEYFSETQRNKGNFPGRFSGRQFSNSRSEMNVSTLELGDSALYLCASSLGSSRDTQYFGPGTRLTVL.

This clone was detected ten times or more. The sequence runs out 3 residues before the end of the CDR3; the remainder is reconstructed from the germline J gene. V gene TRBV7-9 combines with J gene TRBJ1-2; tentatively, D is TRBD1 (5 bases). Deletions cut 4 bases from V and 4 bases from J, with 13 bases between. CDR1 is SEHNR and CDR2 is FQNEAQ in the germline V gene (reference sequence). The CDR3 totals 14 residues. This chain's CDR3 is CASSSGRGSYGYTF. Partial CDR3 DNA: TGTGCCAGCAGCTCAGGGAGAGGGAGCTATGGC.

In its sample, this clone was seen many times. Read sequence stops 3 residues before the CDR3 end, and the germline J gene provides the missing end. The chain couples TRBV5-1 to TRBJ1-2; perhaps TRBD1 as D (6 bases). V was shortened by 4 bases and J by 3 bases, with 19 bases between the two germline ends. The length of the CDR3 is 16 residues. CDR1 SGHRS and CDR2 YFSETQ come from the germline V gene. The CDR3 loop reads CASSLGTDRLYYGYTF. The sequenced part of the CDR3 DNA is TGCGCCAGCAGCCTGGGGACGGACAGACTTTACTATGGC.

Worth noting for this clone: The sequence runs out 3 residues before the end of the CDR3; the remainder is reconstructed from the germline J gene. The chain recombines TRBV2 with TRBJ1-5, with 8 bases that match TRBD1. Trimming removed 10 bases from V and 3 bases from J; junction bases left unmatched: 5. Germline V gene data show CDR1 as SNHLY and CDR2 as FYNNEI. The CDR3 has 13 residues. This CDR3 reads CATTGDYNQPQHF. The DNA read from the CDR3 is TGTGCCACGACAGGGGATTACAATCAGCCC.

This clone was picked up many times. The DNA ends 3 residues before the CDR3 does, and the rest of the CDR3 is filled in from the germline J gene. The chain couples TRBV7-6 to TRBJ2-7, with a weak D call TRBD1 (6 bases). This CDR3 region has 13 residues. CDR1 is SGHVS, CDR2 FNYEAQ, per germline. V lost 7 bases and J lost 3, with 13 bases in between. CDR3 sequence reads: CASTSPGVYEQYF. Incomplete CDR3 DNA: TGTGCCAGCACCTCCCCAGGGGTCTACGAG.

This clone was counted at least ten times. The read falls 3 residues short of the CDR3 end, and the missing part is taken from the germline J gene. The chain uses TRBV6-2 or TRBV6-3 and TRBJ2-4, with 8 bases aligning to TRBD1. Germline values: CDR1 MNHEY, CDR2 SVGEGT. Trimming at V came to 2 bases and at J to 7 bases, leaving 4 bases not matched to a gene. The CDR3 is 14 residues long. The CDR3 loop reads CASSYGQGLNIQYF. The DNA read from the CDR3 is TGTGCCAGCAGTTACGGACAGGGTTTGAACATT.

Ten or more counts support this clone. The CDR3 end lies 3 residues beyond the end of the read and is filled in from the germline J gene. This rearrangement joins TRBV29-1 to TRBJ2-1; TRBD2 might be the D (6 bases). The germline V and J ends were trimmed by 1 base and 8 bases, with 18 bases remaining between them. The length of the CDR3 is 15 residues. Looked up from germline, CDR1 is SQVTM and CDR2 is ANQGSEA. This CDR3 is CSVEGTSPRIDEQFF. Partial CDR3 DNA: TGCAGCGTTGAAGGCACTAGCCCACGTATCGATGAG.

At least ten counts were recorded for this clone. CDR3 sequence: CASSIGGEAFF. Incomplete CDR3 DNA: TGTGCCAGTAGTATCGGGGGAGAA. The rearrangement uses TRBV19 and TRBJ1-1; tentatively, D is TRBD1 (5 bases). The read halts 3 residues ahead of the CDR3 end, with the missing end drawn from the germline J gene. Germline V gene data show CDR1 as LNHDA and CDR2 as SQIVND (reference sequence). The CDR3 is made up of 11 amino acids.

In this sample, this clone turned up many times. The CDR3 goes on 3 residues after the read ends, and that part is filled in from the germline J gene. The chain links TRBV20-1 to TRBJ1-2; 10 bases are a match to TRBD1. CDR1 and CDR2 from the germline V gene are DFQATT and SNEGSKA (reference sequence). With 6 bases clipped from V and 6 bases from J, the junction kept 7 bases outside the gene matches. The length of the CDR3 is 13 residues. Here the CDR3 reads CSAVTGGIDGYTF. The DNA read from the CDR3 is TGCAGTGCCGTGACAGGGGGCATCGATGGC.

This clone was observed at least ten times. The CDR3 extends 3 residues past the end of the read, so its final part is completed from the germline J gene. Other DNA variants within this sample encode the same CDR3. The rearrangement uses TRBV11-2 and TRBJ2-1; D gene unclear. Germline values: CDR1 SGHAT, CDR2 FQNNGV. CDR3 length equals 11 residues. Trimming took off 2 bases at V and 7 bases at J, with 3 bases between the two ends. The CDR3 bases that were read are TGTGCCAGCAGCTTACGGAATGAG. It yields the protein CASSLRNE. The whole CDR3 sequence reads CASSLRNEQFF.

Ten or more counts support this clone. From the germline J gene comes the end of the CDR3, since the read stops 3 residues before it. The chain uses TRBV7-9 and TRBJ1-2; 7 bases agree with TRBD1. Per germline, CDR1 SEHNR and CDR2 FQNEAQ (reference sequence). The CDR3 length is 15 residues. Unmatched junction bases numbered 8, after V lost 2 bases and J lost 5 bases. The CDR3 DNA, read in part, is TGTGCCAGCAGCTTAACCTCGACAGGGCCGTATGGC. Translation gives CASSLTSTGPYG. The CDR3 as a whole reads CASSLTSTGPYGYTF.

This clone was recorded many times. Here the CDR3 reads CASSEVPQTQETQYF. The DNA read from the CDR3 is TGTGCCAGCAGTGAGGTTCCCCAAACTCAAGAGACC. The V and J genes are TRBV2 and TRBJ2-5; D unclear. The CDR3 goes on 3 residues after the read ends, and that part is filled in from the germline J gene. Germline V gene sequence: CDR1 SNHLY, CDR2 FYNNEI. This CDR3 is built from 15 residues. Trimming shortened V by 3 bases and J by 2 bases, and 13 bases separated the two germline ends. Complete variable domain (other parts from reference TRBV2 and TRBJ2-5): EPEVTQTPSHQVTQMGQEVILRCVPISNHLYFYWYRQILGQKVEFLVSFYNNEISEKSEIFDDQFSVERPDGSNFTLKIRSTKLEDSAMYFCASSEVPQTQETQYFGPGTRLLVL.

As regards this clone: Read data end 3 residues before the CDR3 end; the end is taken from the germline J gene. V gene TRBV19 combines with J gene TRBJ1-2; D is unclear. CDR1 LNHDA and CDR2 SQIVND come from the germline V gene (reference sequence). The CDR3 has 12 residues. The CDR3 sequence is CASSYRRVGYTF. The CDR3 bases that were read are TGTGCCAGTAGTTACCGCCGCGTAGGC.